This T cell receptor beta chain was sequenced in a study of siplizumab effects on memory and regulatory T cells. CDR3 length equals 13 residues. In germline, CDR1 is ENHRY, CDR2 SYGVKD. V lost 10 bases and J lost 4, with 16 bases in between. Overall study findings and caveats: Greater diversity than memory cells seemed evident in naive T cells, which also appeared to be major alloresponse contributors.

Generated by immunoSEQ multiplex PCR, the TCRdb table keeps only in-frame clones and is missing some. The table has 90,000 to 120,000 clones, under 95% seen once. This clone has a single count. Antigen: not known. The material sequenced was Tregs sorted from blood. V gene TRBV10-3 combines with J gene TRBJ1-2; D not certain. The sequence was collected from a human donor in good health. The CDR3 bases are TGTGCCACGGCCCGGACGGACGCCTATGGCTACACCTTC. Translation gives CATARTDAYGYTF.